These 17 T cell receptor beta chains came from one sample sequenced in a study of T cell responses to AZD1222 COVID-19 vaccine. Here immunoSEQ multiplex PCR was the method, and the copy in TCRdb shows in-frame clones only, minus some. The data contain more than 90,000 clones, approximately 87% of them singletons. The sequenced sample was peripheral blood, obtained 28 days after the second AZD1222 dose. These receptors were collected from an adult who received the AZD1222 COVID-19 vaccine.

Only a few counts were recorded for this clone. For the CDR3, the DNA is TGTGCCAGCAGTTACTCACAGAATGGGGAGACCCAGTACTTC. This gives the protein CASSYSQNGETQYF. V and J are TRBV6-2 or TRBV6-3 and TRBJ2-5; D is unclear. The CDR3 runs 14 residues. CDR1 MNHEY and CDR2 SVGEGT come from the germline V gene. The germline V and J ends were trimmed by 0 bases and 5 bases, with 10 bases remaining between them.

In DNA, the CDR3 is TGTGCCTGGGTGGACAGGAGCTCCTATAATTCACCCCTCCACTTT. This sequence encodes CAWVDRSSYNSPLHF. The rearrangement uses TRBV30 and TRBJ1-6, with 7 bases that match TRBD1. Germline-derived CDR1 and CDR2 are GTSNPN and SVGIG (reference sequence). Trimming took 5 bases from V and 0 from J; bases not matched to a gene: 4. The CDR3 is 15 amino acids.

CDR3: CASSLLGGPKGDTQYF. CDR3 nucleotides: TGTGCCAGCAGCTTACTCGGGGGCCCGAAGGGGGATACGCAGTATTTT. The gene calls are TRBV7-3 and TRBJ2-3; D is tentatively TRBD1 or TRBD2 (6 bases each). V was trimmed by 2 bases and J by 6 bases, leaving 18 bases between them. Germline V lookup: CDR1 SGHTA, CDR2 FQGTGA. This CDR3 has 16 residues.

The V call is TRBV29-1, the J call TRBJ2-7, with 8 bases identical to TRBD1. There are 14 residues in the CDR3. After removal of 4 bases from V and 0 bases from J, the junction contained 5 bases not matched to a gene. Germline values: CDR1 SQVTM, CDR2 ANQGSEA. The CDR3 coding sequence is TGCAGCGTTGGCAGGACAGGGAGCTCCTACGAGCAGTACTTC. Residues: CSVGRTGSSYEQYF.

The rearrangement joins TRBV3-1 (or the pseudogene TRBV3-2) to TRBJ2-3; 8 bases line up with TRBD1. Germline lookup yields CDR1 LGHDT and CDR2 YNNKEL (reference sequence). The J segment lost 10 bases and the V segment lost 5 bases, leaving 5 bases of the junction unmatched. This CDR3 is 12 amino acids long. Here the CDR3 reads CASSFRQGPQYF. The CDR3, as DNA: TGTGCCAGCAGCTTTCGACAGGGGCCGCAGTATTTT.

This chain connects TRBV4-1 to TRBJ1-1; D is undetermined. The CDR3 runs to 14 residues. Germline CDR1 reads MGHRA; CDR2 reads YSYEKL. V lost 1 base and J 0 bases, leaving 6 bases between the germline ends. CDR3 sequence (DNA): TGCGCCAGCAGCCAAGGGGCATTGAACACTGAAGCTTTCTTT. This sequence encodes CASSQGALNTEAFF.

This clone was seen a single time. The chain uses TRBV27 and TRBJ2-7; D might be TRBD2 (5 bases). The CDR3 runs to 13 residues. The V and J ends lost 6 bases and 3 bases respectively, with 12 bases between them. Germline CDR1 is MNHEY and CDR2 is SMNVEV (reference sequence). The CDR3 nucleotides read TGTGCCAGCAGACGGCCAGCGGACTACGAGCAGTACTTC. Its translation: CASRRPADYEQYF.

The chain links TRBV5-6 to TRBJ2-7; TRBD1 aligns across 8 bases. Per germline, CDR1 SGHDT and CDR2 YYEEEE. The CDR3 spans 13 residues. With V trimmed by 3 bases and J by 7 bases, 6 bases remained unmatched. CDR3 region: CASSSTGGVEQYF. CDR3 sequence (DNA): TGTGCCAGCAGCTCCACAGGGGGAGTTGAGCAGTACTTC.

J is TRBJ1-1 and V is TRBV5-1, with D tentatively TRBD1 (5 bases). Trimming took off 7 bases at V and 5 bases at J, with 15 bases between the two ends. CDR3 length equals 13 residues. Germline V lookup: CDR1 SGHRS, CDR2 YFSETQ. The CDR3 DNA sequence: TGCGCCAGCTCTCAGCAGGGAAGGACTGAAGCTTTCTTT. Its translation: CASSQQGRTEAFF.

The genes are TRBV7-2 and TRBJ2-7, with D unclear. Germline V gene sequence: CDR1 SGHTA, CDR2 FQGNSA. The CDR3 covers 13 residues. With 7 bases removed from V and 7 bases from J, the gap between germline ends came to 17 bases. CDR3 DNA: TGTGCCAGCATGCGGATGGCTGCTGTGGAGCAGTACTTC. Protein product: CASMRMAAVEQYF.

This clone was detected only once. The CDR3 bases are TGTGCCATCCAAGGAGGGGCCTCTAACTATGGCTACACCTTC. Translation: CAIQGGASNYGYTF. V usage is TRBV10-3 and J usage is TRBJ1-2; a possible D gene is TRBD1 (5 bases). The CDR3 is 14 residues long. Germline CDR1 reads ENHRY; CDR2 reads SYGVKD. The ends were cut back, 8 bases at V and 0 bases at J, with 13 bases in the middle.

The DNA for the CDR3 is TGCGCCAGCAGCTTGATCCCCGGGGGTAGGAACACTGAAGCTTTCTTT. Protein sequence: CASSLIPGGRNTEAFF. This sequence joins TRBV5-1 and TRBJ1-1; possible D gene TRBD1, 5 bases. This CDR3 comprises 16 residues. The V gene's germline CDR1 is SGHRS and CDR2 YFSETQ. Trimming shortened V by 1 base and J by 1 base, and 14 bases separated the two germline ends.

J is TRBJ2-1 and V is TRBV5-1; D possibly uses TRBD1 or TRBD2 (7 bases each). Germline values: CDR1 SGHRS, CDR2 YFSETQ. The CDR3 loop spans 15 amino acids. V was trimmed by 0 bases and J by 8 bases, leaving 15 bases between them. CDR3 sequence reads: CASSLAPGGADEQFF. CDR3 nucleotide sequence: TGCGCCAGCAGCTTGGCCCCAGGGGGGGCCGATGAGCAGTTCTTC.

The chain couples TRBV10-2 to TRBJ1-1; a weak D match, TRBD1 (5 bases). The CDR3 consists of 11 residues. The V gene's germline CDR1 is WSHSY and CDR2 SAAADI. Trimming stripped 5 bases from V and 4 bases from J, with 5 bases between. Written as DNA, the CDR3 is TGCGCCAGCAGTAGGGGCACTGAAGCTTTCTTT. It codes for CASSRGTEAFF.

The V gene is TRBV12-3 or TRBV12-4, the J gene TRBJ1-1, with unresolved D. Trimming removed 3 bases from V and 1 base from J, with 6 bases in between. The CDR3 covers 13 residues. CDR3 bases: TGTGCCAGCAGTTTCAAAGAGAACACTGAAGCTTTCTTT. Residues: CASSFKENTEAFF.

This clone was picked up a small number of times. This chain joins TRBV11-2 and TRBJ1-2; TRBD1 agrees at 7 bases. The V gene's germline CDR1 is SGHAT and CDR2 FQNNGV. J was trimmed by 4 bases and V by 4 bases; bases with no gene match: 3. The CDR3 totals 13 residues. DNA for the CDR3: TGTGCCAGCAGCTCGGGACAGAGCTATGGCTACACCTTC. Translated: CASSSGQSYGYTF.

This clone was seen once. The chain links TRBV12-5 to TRBJ2-1, with unresolved D. CDR1 LGHNT and CDR2 FRNRAP come from the germline V gene. The CDR3 totals 16 residues. Trimming shortened V by 6 bases and J by 2 bases, and 17 bases separated the two germline ends. Here the CDR3 reads CASGLQPRLAYNEQFF. The CDR3 nucleotides are TGTGCTAGTGGCCTACAGCCCCGACTCGCCTACAATGAGCAGTTCTTC.